This TCR beta chain is from a study of control samples from healthy donors and cancer patients. The CDR3 is made up of 12 amino acids. Germline CDR1 is MDHEN and CDR2 is SYDVKM. V gave up 2 bases and J gave up 4 bases, with 3 bases separating them. Profiling relied on immunoSEQ multiplex PCR, and the TCRdb table lists in-frame clones only, not all of them. The table has 96,000 or so clones, just over 90% seen once; the top ten hold 8% to 9.5%. Sample: blood. The chain is built from TRBV28 and TRBJ1-5; D is unresolved. The origin of this receptor is a man younger than 35 in good health. The CDR3, as DNA: TGTGCCAGCAGTTTAGCGAATCAGCCCCAGCATTTT. Amino acids: CASSLANQPQHF.